A single sample is the source of the 31 T cell receptor beta chains below, sequenced in a study of technical replicates of blood from a few donors. Profiled with immunoSEQ multiplex PCR; TCRdb holds only in-frame clones, not every one. This repertoire shows 75,000 to 100,000 clones, roughly 94% found once; its top ten account for about 0.4%. Sequencing used T cells isolated from PBMCs. These TCRs come from a human donor in good health.

This chain joins TRBV7-2 and TRBJ2-5; D might be TRBD2 (5 bases). Germline CDR1 reads SGHTA; CDR2 reads FQGNSA. V was trimmed by 1 base and J by 9 bases, leaving 12 bases between them. This CDR3 is 13 amino acids long. The CDR3, as DNA: TGTGCCAGCAGCTTAGGGCTAGCCGGGGCCCAGTACTTC. It yields the protein CASSLGLAGAQYF.

The CDR3, as DNA: TGTGCCAGCAGCTTAGTTGCCAGGGCTGAAAAACTGTTTTTT. Translating it yields CASSLVARAEKLFF. The chain has TRBV11-2 and TRBJ1-4; a possible D gene is TRBD1 (5 bases). Trimming took 1 base from V and 7 from J, leaving 10 bases between them. Germline V CDR1 and CDR2: SGHAT, FQNNGV. This CDR3 region has 14 residues.

This clone was picked up one time. The V gene is TRBV4-1, the J gene TRBJ1-2, with D tentatively TRBD1 (5 bases). Germline CDR1 is MGHRA and CDR2 is YSYEKL. The V and J ends lost 1 base and 2 bases respectively, with 14 bases between them. The CDR3 loop spans 16 amino acids. The CDR3 nucleotides are TGCGCCAGCAGCCAAGGAGGGGACTGGGGAAACTATGGCTACACCTTC. This sequence encodes CASSQGGDWGNYGYTF.

V usage is TRBV14 and J usage is TRBJ2-1, with D tentatively TRBD2 (5 bases). The germline V and J ends were trimmed by 4 bases and 8 bases, with 15 bases remaining between them. The CDR3 contains 14 residues. Germline-derived CDR1 and CDR2 are SGHDN and FVKESK. CDR3 amino acids: CASSLGVGGDEQFF. The DNA of the CDR3 is TGTGCCAGCAGCCTGGGAGTAGGCGGCGATGAGCAGTTCTTC.

The chain has TRBV14 and TRBJ2-2; the match to TRBD2 covers 8 bases. The CDR3 spans 16 residues. Germline trimming cut 4 bases from V and 5 bases from J; bases unmatched to any gene: 9. The V gene's germline CDR1 is SGHDN and CDR2 FVKESK. CDR3 region: CASSPGTRASTGELFF. The DNA of the CDR3 is TGTGCCAGCAGCCCTGGGACTAGAGCATCAACCGGGGAGCTGTTTTTT.

The genes are TRBV27 and TRBJ1-2, with TRBD1 matching over 7 bases. Germline values: CDR1 MNHEY, CDR2 SMNVEV (reference sequence). The CDR3 contains 14 residues. Trimming at V came to 5 bases and at J to 4 bases, leaving 7 bases not matched to a gene. CDR3 amino acids: CASSPGTAIYGYTF. CDR3 nucleotide sequence: TGTGCCAGCAGTCCCGGGACAGCCATCTATGGCTACACCTTC.

The gene calls are TRBV14 and TRBJ1-1; D remains unclear. V dropped 0 bases and J dropped 1 base, with 21 bases sitting between them. Germline CDR1 reads SGHDN; CDR2 reads FVKESK. The CDR3 has 19 amino acids. The CDR3 reads CASSQDRLRMFKENTEAFF. The CDR3 DNA reads TGTGCCAGCAGCCAAGATCGGTTAAGAATGTTCAAAGAGAACACTGAAGCTTTCTTT.

Only one count was recorded for this clone. Other DNA sequences in this specimen translate into the identical CDR3. The chain employs TRBV6-1 and TRBJ1-1; D gene uncertain. CDR3 size: 11 residues. CDR1 and CDR2 from the germline V gene are MNHNS and SASEGT. The ends were cut back, 7 bases at V and 0 bases at J, with 3 bases in the middle. The CDR3 reads CASTMNTEAFF. The CDR3 DNA reads as TGTGCCAGCACTATGAACACTGAAGCTTTCTTT.

This chain's CDR3 is CASSPHGRQGVGTEAFF. In DNA form, the CDR3 reads TGTGCCAGCAGCCCCCATGGACGACAGGGGGTGGGCACTGAAGCTTTCTTT. This sequence joins TRBV7-3 and TRBJ1-1; 9 bases agree with TRBD1. This CDR3 contains 17 residues. J gave up 4 bases and V 5 bases, and 14 bases lay outside the gene matches. Germline V lookup: CDR1 SGHTA, CDR2 FQGTGA.

V usage is TRBV5-6 and J usage is TRBJ1-4, with D possibly matching TRBD1 (6 bases). V gave up 3 bases and J gave up 3 bases, with 9 bases separating them. Germline-derived CDR1 and CDR2 are SGHDT and YYEEEE. This CDR3 has 14 amino acids. CDR3 region: CASSSQGPNEKLFF. For the CDR3, the DNA is TGTGCCAGCAGCTCACAGGGTCCTAATGAAAAACTGTTTTTT.

V gene TRBV11-2 combines with J gene TRBJ1-1; D unclear. The germline V and J ends were trimmed by 2 bases and 3 bases, with 13 bases remaining between them. The germline gives CDR1 SGHAT, CDR2 FQNNGV. This CDR3 is 15 amino acids long. The CDR3 coding sequence is TGTGCCAGCAGCTTAAAGTCAGTATCTTACACTGAAGCTTTCTTT. This codes for CASSLKSVSYTEAFF.

The V and J genes are TRBV15 and TRBJ2-7; 9 bases match TRBD1. The germline gives CDR1 LNHNV, CDR2 YYDKDF (reference sequence). The CDR3 loop spans 15 amino acids. V gave up 6 bases and J gave up 4 bases; unmatched junction bases: 10. The CDR3 loop is CATRAGTGYAYEQYF. For the CDR3, the DNA is TGTGCCACCAGAGCTGGGACAGGGTATGCGTACGAGCAGTACTTC. Drawing the rest from reference TRBV15 and TRBJ2-7, the complete variable domain is DAMVIQNPRYQVTQFGKPVTLSCSQTLNHNVMYWYQQKSSQAPKLLFHYYDKDFNNEADTPDNFQSRRPNTSFCFLDIRSPGLGDTAMYLCATRAGTGYAYEQYFGPGTRLTVT.

The CDR3 DNA is TGTGCCAATCAAGCGACTAGCGGGAAGGGAGAGACCCAGTACTTC. It specifies CANQATSGKGETQYF. The V gene is TRBV7-8, the J gene TRBJ2-5; 11 nucleotides align to TRBD2. V lost 10 bases to trimming and J lost 4 bases; unmatched junction nucleotides: 11. This CDR3 spans 15 amino acids. The germline V gene has CDR1 SGHVS and CDR2 FQNEAQ.

The chain links TRBV19 to TRBJ1-2; tentatively, D is TRBD1 (6 bases). The CDR3 covers 14 residues. Trimming removed 7 bases at V and 2 bases at J, with 14 bases between. In germline, CDR1 is LNHDA, CDR2 SQIVND (reference sequence). The CDR3: CASNPAGANYGYTF. The CDR3 coding sequence is TGTGCCAGTAACCCGGCGGGGGCGAACTATGGCTACACCTTC.

The J gene is TRBJ2-7, the V gene TRBV28; possible D gene TRBD1, 5 bases. Deletions cut 5 bases from V and 6 bases from J, with 8 bases between. The CDR3 is 11 residues long. Germline CDR1 MDHEN, CDR2 SYDVKM. CDR3 DNA: TGTGCCAGCAGTCCAGGGTTCGAGCAGTACTTC. Protein sequence: CASSPGFEQYF.

The V gene is TRBV28, the J gene TRBJ2-7; D not resolved. The CDR3 spans 11 residues. V was pared by 5 bases and J by 1 base, with 3 bases between. Germline assignment: CDR1 MDHEN and CDR2 SYDVKM. The CDR3 coding sequence is TGTGCCAGCAGTCGTTCCTACGAGCAGTACTTC. It yields the protein CASSRSYEQYF.

This clone was recorded only once. The chain joins TRBV10-1 to TRBJ1-1; 7 bases are shared with TRBD1. The germline gives CDR1 WNHNN, CDR2 SYGVQD (reference sequence). The CDR3 consists of 13 residues. The V segment lost 4 bases and the J segment 1 base; nucleotides outside the gene matches: 0. CDR3 sequence (DNA): TGCGCCAGCAGTGGACAGGGGAACACTGAAGCTTTCTTT. Translation gives CASSGQGNTEAFF.

The chain combines TRBV27 with TRBJ1-1; maybe TRBD1 (5 bases). V was cut by 3 bases and J by 1 base, with 6 bases left in between. CDR1 and CDR2 from the germline V gene are MNHEY and SMNVEV (reference sequence). This CDR3 region has 13 residues. The CDR3 region is CASSFQGNTEAFF. CDR3 DNA sequence: TGTGCCAGCAGTTTCCAGGGGAACACTGAAGCTTTCTTT.

For the CDR3, the DNA is TGTGCCAGCAGCTATGGGACAGGGGGAGAAACTAACTATGGCTACACCTTC. Residues: CASSYGTGGETNYGYTF. The chain uses TRBV5-6 and TRBJ1-2, with 11 bases fitting TRBD1. Germline V CDR1 and CDR2: SGHDT, YYEEEE. CDR3 size: 17 residues. With V trimmed by 3 bases and J by 0 bases, 7 bases remained unmatched.

This rearrangement joins TRBV27 to TRBJ1-3; TRBD1 aligns across 8 bases. CDR1 MNHEY and CDR2 SMNVEV come from the germline V gene (reference sequence). This CDR3 has 15 amino acids. V was pared by 10 bases and J by 2 bases, with 10 bases of the junction left unmatched. CDR3 sequence reads: CATQGALGPGNTIYF. The CDR3 DNA is TGTGCCACCCAGGGGGCCTTAGGCCCTGGAAACACCATATATTTT.

This chain joins TRBV7-3 and TRBJ2-7; 9 nucleotides line up with TRBD2. Germline CDR1 is SGHTA and CDR2 is FQGTGA. V dropped 1 base and J dropped 3; count of bases not matched to a gene: 10. CDR3 length equals 17 residues. The CDR3 loop is CASSLKGGGSGSYEQYF. The CDR3 region has the DNA TGTGCCAGCAGCTTAAAGGGGGGTGGTAGCGGGAGCTACGAGCAGTACTTC.

The V call is TRBV30, the J call TRBJ2-4; weak D call: TRBD1 (5 bases). The CDR3 is 19 residues long. The ends were cut back, 2 bases at V and 0 bases at J, with 23 bases in the middle. CDR1 is GTSNPN, CDR2 SVGIG, per germline (reference sequence). As DNA, the CDR3 is TGTGCCTGGAGTTCTACCGGGCCCCACACAGGTCTAGCCAAAAACATTCAGTACTTC. Translation gives CAWSSTGPHTGLAKNIQYF.

The rearrangement links TRBV19 to TRBJ2-1; 7 bases map to TRBD2. The CDR3 runs 13 residues. Germline CDR1 LNHDA, CDR2 SQIVND (reference sequence). V dropped 7 bases and J dropped 4; count of bases not matched to a gene: 4. The CDR3 protein is CASKRGSYNEQFF. Written as DNA, the CDR3 is TGTGCCAGTAAGCGGGGTTCTTACAATGAGCAGTTCTTC. Drawing the rest from reference TRBV19 and TRBJ2-1, the complete variable domain is DGGITQSPKYLFRKEGQNVTLSCEQNLNHDAMYWYRQDPGQGLRLIYYSQIVNDFQKGDIAEGYSVSREKKESFPLTVTSAQKNPTAFYLCASKRGSYNEQFFGPGTRLTVL.

CDR3 DNA sequence: TGTGCCAGTAGTATAGGTAACTCCTATGGCTACACCTTC. As protein: CASSIGNSYGYTF. This chain connects TRBV19 to TRBJ1-2; no firm D call. Trimming cost V 1 base and J 4 bases, with 7 bases left between them. This CDR3 has 13 amino acids. Germline V lookup: CDR1 LNHDA, CDR2 SQIVND (reference sequence).

V gene TRBV2 combines with J gene TRBJ2-7; D unclear. The germline gives CDR1 SNHLY, CDR2 FYNNEI. V gave up 10 bases and J gave up 3 bases, with 4 bases separating them. The CDR3 has 9 amino acids. DNA for the CDR3: TGTGCCAATCTCTACGAGCAGTACTTC. Its translation is CANLYEQYF.

In this sample, this clone turned up once. The chain couples TRBV6-5 to TRBJ2-2, with 7 bases aligning to TRBD1. The CDR3 extends over 12 amino acids. The germline CDR1 and CDR2 sequences are MNHEY and SVGAGI. Unmatched junction bases numbered 3, after V lost 5 bases and J lost 9 bases. CDR3 in DNA: TGTGCCAGCAGTCGGGACAGCCGGGAGCTGTTTTTT. Encoded protein: CASSRDSRELFF.

The J gene is TRBJ1-1, the V gene TRBV19, with D uncertain. V dropped 3 bases and J dropped 3 bases, with 11 bases sitting between them. The length of the CDR3 is 14 residues. CDR1 and CDR2 (germline): LNHDA, SQIVND (reference sequence). The DNA for the CDR3 is TGTGCCAGTAGTATGGGTAAGCGGTACACTGAAGCTTTCTTT. It specifies CASSMGKRYTEAFF.

The chain combines TRBV5-1 with TRBJ1-2, with D perhaps TRBD1 (5 bases). There are 15 residues in the CDR3. Trimming took 0 bases from V and 0 from J, leaving 9 bases between them. Germline V gives CDR1 SGHRS, CDR2 YFSETQ. CDR3 coding DNA: TGCGCCAGCAGCTTGGATGACAGCACTAACTATGGCTACACCTTC. This sequence encodes CASSLDDSTNYGYTF.

V is TRBV2 and J is TRBJ1-5, with 7 bases lining up with TRBD1. The V gene end was trimmed by 9 bases and the J gene end by 3 bases; junction bases not matched to a gene: 5. Germline CDR1 and CDR2: SNHLY and FYNNEI. The CDR3 sequence is 13 residues long. CDR3 nucleotides: TGTGCCAGAGGGACAGCCATCAATCAGCCCCAGCATTTT. Translating gives CARGTAINQPQHF.

This sequence joins TRBV18 and TRBJ2-3; 7 positions match TRBD2. CDR3 length: 16 residues. From germline, CDR1 is KGHSH and CDR2 LQKENI. The J segment lost 2 bases and the V segment lost 3 bases, leaving 8 bases of the junction unmatched. CDR3 DNA: TGTGCCAGCTCACCCCCTACTAGCGTAATCACAGATACGCAGTATTTT. It translates to CASSPPTSVITDTQYF.

This clone was found once. This chain connects TRBV11-2 to TRBJ2-3; 7 nucleotides line up with TRBD1. This CDR3 contains 15 residues. Germline CDR1 and CDR2: SGHAT and FQNNGV. The V gene end was trimmed by 4 bases and the J gene end by 0 bases; junction bases not matched to a gene: 4. This CDR3 reads CASSWGQYSTDTQYF. CDR3 in DNA: TGTGCCAGCAGCTGGGGACAGTATAGCACAGATACGCAGTATTTT.